This entry describes one T cell receptor beta chain. Time point defined: peripheral blood 6 weeks after treatment start. The sample originates from a study of PD-L1 blockade in urothelial cancer. The table came from immunoSEQ multiplex PCR; TCRdb's copy has only in-frame clones and leaves some out. The data show about 110,000 clones, with approximately 90% seen just once and less than 5% held by the top ten. Sequences were derived from PBMCs, sampled around atezolizumab (anti-PD-L1) treatment. This sequence was found in a man between 60 and 75 years old with urothelial cancer.

In nucleotides, the CDR3 is TGTGCCAGCTCACCACCGGGACTAGCGGGGTCCGGGGCCAACGTCCTGACTTTC. This translates into CASSPPGLAGSGANVLTF. V usage is TRBV18 and J usage is TRBJ2-6; 13 nucleotides agree with TRBD2. The germline CDR1 and CDR2 sequences are KGHSH and LQKENI. This CDR3 comprises 18 residues. J gave up 4 bases and V 0 bases, and 3 bases lay outside the gene matches.